A single sample is the source of the 27 T cell receptor beta chains below, sequenced in a study of blood T cell repertoires in COVID-19. The assay was immunoSEQ multiplex PCR, and TCRdb's table has in-frame clones only and misses some. The table lists approximately 200,000 clones, roughly three quarters of them singletons. The material sequenced was peripheral blood. These receptors all stem from a woman in her thirties or forties with COVID-19, enrolled during active disease.

The sample holds one count of this clone. V is TRBV18 and J is TRBJ1-1; D uncertain. This CDR3 has 14 amino acids. Trimming removed 2 bases at V and 4 bases at J, with 11 bases between. Germline V gives CDR1 KGHSH, CDR2 LQKENI. The CDR3 loop is CASSPKTESTEAFF. CDR3 bases: TGTGCCAGCTCACCAAAGACGGAGAGCACTGAAGCTTTCTTT.

The genes are TRBV24-1 and TRBJ2-5, with TRBD1 matching 7 bases. This CDR3 comprises 15 residues. Germline CDR1 reads KGHDR; CDR2 reads SFDVKD. V lost 2 bases and J lost 2; bases outside the gene matches: 4. The CDR3 protein is CATSDSRTGQETQYF. CDR3 DNA: TGTGCCACCAGTGATTCTCGGACAGGTCAAGAGACCCAGTACTTC.

The genes are TRBV29-1 and TRBJ1-1; D not certain. V was clipped by 7 bases and J by 3 bases, with 18 bases between them. CDR3 length: 14 amino acids. The germline V gene has CDR1 SQVTM and CDR2 ANQGSEA. The CDR3 region has the DNA TGCAGCGCGACGACACCCTCGGACTACACTGAAGCTTTCTTT. This sequence encodes CSATTPSDYTEAFF.

The chain carries TRBV11-2 and TRBJ1-5, with D possibly being TRBD1 (6 bases). From germline, CDR1 is SGHAT and CDR2 FQNNGV. CDR3 size: 14 residues. V lost 2 bases, J lost 6 bases, and 11 bases lay in between. The DNA of the CDR3 is TGTGCCAGCAGCTTATCACCCAGGGGTCAGCCCCAGCATTTT. Encoded protein: CASSLSPRGQPQHF.

This clone was seen a few times. The chain recombines TRBV7-2 with TRBJ2-1, with a possible D match to TRBD2 (6 bases). This CDR3 contains 14 residues. V lost 2 bases, J lost 5 bases, and 10 bases lay in between. Germline values: CDR1 SGHTA, CDR2 FQGNSA. The CDR3 nucleotides are TGTGCCAGCAGCTTATCGTGGGGGGACAATGAGCAGTTCTTC. It translates to CASSLSWGDNEQFF.

V and J are TRBV28 and TRBJ2-7, with 9 bases matching TRBD2. Germline-derived CDR1 and CDR2 are MDHEN and SYDVKM. This CDR3 comprises 16 residues. The V and J ends lost 4 bases and 0 bases, in that order; junction bases with no gene match: 7. The CDR3 DNA is TGTGCCAGCAGTTCACCAACTAGCGGGTACTCCTACGAGCAGTACTTC. Translated: CASSSPTSGYSYEQYF.

The rearrangement uses TRBV19 and TRBJ1-2; perhaps TRBD1 as D (5 bases). Trimming stripped 6 bases from V and 1 base from J, with 18 bases between. The germline V gene encodes CDR1 LNHDA and CDR2 SQIVND (reference sequence). This CDR3 spans 16 amino acids. The CDR3 here is CASSTGDIKINYGYTF. The DNA of the CDR3 is TGTGCCAGTAGCACAGGCGATATTAAGATTAACTATGGCTACACCTTC.

The CDR3 DNA sequence: TGTGCCAGCAGCCAAGTTAGCGGGAGTTCCTACAATGAGCAGTTCTTC. Its protein product is CASSQVSGSSYNEQFF. The rearrangement links TRBV14 to TRBJ2-1; 9 nucleotides agree with TRBD2. Germline CDR1 and CDR2: SGHDN and FVKESK. V shed 1 base, J shed 1 base, and the junction held 2 bases outside the gene matches. The CDR3 consists of 16 residues. The full variable domain, its missing parts supplied by reference TRBV14 and TRBJ2-1, is EAGVTQFPSHSVIEKGQTVTLRCDPISGHDNLYWYRRVMGKEIKFLLHFVKESKQDESGMPNNRFLAERTGGTYSTLKVQPAELEDSGVYFCASSQVSGSSYNEQFFGPGTRLTVL.

The chain recombines TRBV6-5 with TRBJ1-3; D is uncertain. The CDR3 is made up of 15 amino acids. V was clipped by 0 bases and J by 0 bases, with 6 bases between them. Germline CDR1 MNHEY, CDR2 SVGAGI. CDR3 DNA sequence: TGTGCCAGCAGTTACTCCCGGGTCTCTGGAAACACCATATATTTT. Protein: CASSYSRVSGNTIYF.

V usage is TRBV2 and J usage is TRBJ2-7; D is undetermined. The CDR3 sequence is 13 residues long. CDR1 is SNHLY, CDR2 FYNNEI, per germline. Trimming shortened V by 4 bases and J by 5 bases, and 12 bases separated the two germline ends. CDR3 bases: TGTGCCAGCAGTGTCAGTCCCCGGGACGAGCAGTACTTC. This encodes CASSVSPRDEQYF.

The table lists this clone with a count of one. The chain combines TRBV4-2 with TRBJ1-2, with TRBD1 identical over 9 bases. V lost 0 bases, J lost 7 bases, and 9 bases stayed unmatched. Per germline, CDR1 LGHNA and CDR2 YNFKEQ. There are 16 residues in the CDR3. CDR3 sequence (DNA): TGTGCCAGCAGCCAAGAGAGCGGGACAGGGTACGGTGGCTACACCTTC. Translation: CASSQESGTGYGGYTF.

The chain has TRBV29-1 and TRBJ1-1; D gene uncertain. Germline V gene data show CDR1 as SQVTM and CDR2 as ANQGSEA. This CDR3 has 12 residues. The V end was cut by 4 bases, the J end by 11 bases, with 17 bases between. Here the CDR3 DNA reads TGCAGCGTTGTTAGTGGCGGGGAGCCGGCTTTCTTT. Residues: CSVVSGGEPAFF.

V usage is TRBV29-1 and J usage is TRBJ2-3, with 8 bases identical to TRBD1. The CDR3 runs to 14 residues. Germline values: CDR1 SQVTM, CDR2 ANQGSEA. Unmatched junction bases numbered 11, after V lost 5 bases and J lost 7 bases. This CDR3 reads CSVLEAGGGYTQYF. DNA for the CDR3: TGCAGCGTTTTGGAGGCAGGGGGCGGATATACGCAGTATTTT.

The rearrangement links TRBV5-1 to TRBJ2-1; TRBD2 agrees at 10 bases. Germline assignment: CDR1 SGHRS and CDR2 YFSETQ. Trimming took 0 bases from V and 8 from J; bases not matched to a gene: 5. The CDR3 loop spans 15 amino acids. The CDR3 sequence: CASSLVASGSYEQFF. Here the CDR3 DNA reads TGCGCCAGCAGCTTGGTAGCTAGCGGGAGTTATGAGCAGTTCTTC.

The chain is built from TRBV5-1 and TRBJ2-5; 7 bases are shared with TRBD2. Germline CDR1 SGHRS, CDR2 YFSETQ. This CDR3 contains 14 residues. The junction had 8 bases not matched to a gene; V was cut back by 4 bases and J by 5 bases. The CDR3 DNA follows: TGCGCCAGCAGCCAAGGACTAGTAGGGGAGACCCAGTACTTC. This sequence encodes CASSQGLVGETQYF.

The gene calls are TRBV5-4 and TRBJ1-4, with D possibly TRBD1 on 6 matching bases. The V gene lost 1 base and the J gene lost 0 bases, with 13 bases spanning the gap. The CDR3 length is 17 residues. Germline CDR1 reads SGHNT; CDR2 reads YYREEE (reference sequence). The CDR3 DNA is TGTGCCAGCAGCTTGAAGCAGGGGACCGCAACTAATGAAAAACTGTTTTTT. It codes for CASSLKQGTATNEKLFF.

The chain uses TRBV7-2 and TRBJ2-3, with D possibly being TRBD2 (6 bases). CDR1 is SGHTA, CDR2 FQGNSA, per germline. V lost 1 base and J 5 bases, leaving 13 bases between the germline ends. The CDR3 consists of 15 residues. The CDR3 coding sequence is TGTGCCAGCAGCTTAGGGACCTCCGGGGGAGATACGCAGTATTTT. Translation: CASSLGTSGGDTQYF.

J is TRBJ2-7 and V is TRBV25-1, with TRBD2 matching over 8 bases. Per the germline V gene, CDR1 is MGHDK and CDR2 is SYGVNS. V gave up 2 bases and J gave up 2 bases; unmatched junction bases: 5. The CDR3 is 15 amino acids. CDR3 amino acids: CASSEETSGTYEQYF. The CDR3 nucleotides read TGTGCCAGCAGTGAAGAAACTAGCGGAACCTACGAGCAGTACTTC.

The genes are TRBV7-9 and TRBJ2-5, with D unclear. The CDR3 has 13 amino acids. Looked up from germline, CDR1 is SEHNR and CDR2 is FQNEAQ (reference sequence). V gave up 5 bases and J gave up 5 bases, with 12 bases separating them. The CDR3 DNA reads as TGTGCCAGCAGCCTACGAGTTTGGGAGACCCAGTACTTC. Its protein product is CASSLRVWETQYF.

The DNA of the CDR3 is TGTGCCAGCAGCCCCGGGACAGGGGCCTACAATGAGCAGTTCTTC. Translating it yields CASSPGTGAYNEQFF. The chain combines TRBV7-9 with TRBJ2-1; the match to TRBD1 covers 10 bases. Per germline, CDR1 SEHNR and CDR2 FQNEAQ (reference sequence). The CDR3 is 15 residues long. V dropped 5 bases and J dropped 2; count of bases not matched to a gene: 3.

This clone occurred a few times. The V and J genes are TRBV7-3 and TRBJ2-5; 10 nucleotides match TRBD1. CDR1 SGHTA and CDR2 FQGTGA come from the germline V gene. CDR3 size: 15 residues. The V and J ends lost 2 bases and 2 bases, in that order; junction bases with no gene match: 2. The CDR3 protein is CASSLLGQGQETQYF. The CDR3 DNA is TGTGCCAGCAGCTTATTGGGACAGGGGCAAGAGACCCAGTACTTC.

The chain couples TRBV19 to TRBJ1-2; 9 bases align to TRBD1. V lost 6 bases to trimming and J lost 8 bases; unmatched junction nucleotides: 19. This CDR3 region has 17 residues. Germline-derived CDR1 and CDR2 are LNHDA and SQIVND (reference sequence). DNA for the CDR3: TGTGCCAGTAGCTCATCACCGGGACAGGGATTGCTTATCGGCTACACCTTC. This translates into CASSSSPGQGLLIGYTF.

The sample holds one count of this clone. The chain has TRBV18 and TRBJ1-5; possibly TRBD1 for D (6 bases). The CDR3 sequence is 15 residues long. V shed 3 bases and J shed 1 base, with 10 bases lying between them. Germline CDR1 KGHSH, CDR2 LQKENI. The DNA for the CDR3 is TGTGCCAGCTCACCTGACAGGCCGAGCAATCAGCCCCAGCATTTT. Translation gives CASSPDRPSNQPQHF.

The chain couples TRBV30 to TRBJ1-5; TRBD1 is a possible D gene (6 bases). This CDR3 region has 16 residues. The ends were cut back, 2 bases at V and 4 bases at J, with 18 bases in the middle. Germline assignment: CDR1 GTSNPN and CDR2 SVGIG (reference sequence). The CDR3 region is CAWSPYGGGTNQPQHF. CDR3 DNA: TGTGCCTGGAGTCCCTATGGGGGGGGGACAAATCAGCCCCAGCATTTT.

The chain uses TRBV19 and TRBJ1-5; weak D call: TRBD1 (6 bases). V shed 5 bases and J shed 7 bases, with 6 bases lying between them. The CDR3 length is 11 residues. Germline loops: CDR1 LNHDA, CDR2 SQIVND (reference sequence). CDR3 sequence (DNA): TGTGCCAGTAGTGGGGGCCAGCCCCAGCATTTT. It encodes CASSGGQPQHF.

In nucleotides, the CDR3 is TGTGCCAGCACTAAAATGGGGCGCACAGATACGCAGTATTTT. It encodes CASTKMGRTDTQYF. The chain uses TRBV27 and TRBJ2-3; the D gene is possibly TRBD1 (5 bases). Per the germline V gene, CDR1 is MNHEY and CDR2 is SMNVEV (reference sequence). This CDR3 contains 14 residues. The ends were cut back, 7 bases at V and 1 base at J, with 12 bases in the middle.

This clone was observed a few times. The V call is TRBV7-2, the J call TRBJ2-7, with a possible D match to TRBD1 (5 bases). Germline CDR1 SGHTA, CDR2 FQGNSA. V was shortened by 5 bases and J by 6 bases, with 11 bases between the two germline ends. The length of the CDR3 is 12 residues. The CDR3 DNA sequence: TGTGCCAGCAGCCTCAGGGTCAGCGAGCAGTACTTC. As protein: CASSLRVSEQYF. Full variable domain (rest looked up from reference TRBV7-2 and TRBJ2-7): GAGVSQSPSNKVTEKGKDVELRCDPISGHTALYWYRQSLGQGLEFLIYFQGNSAPDKSGLPSDRFSAERTGGSVSTLTIQRTQQEDSAVYLCASSLRVSEQYFGPGTRLTVT.